These T cell receptor beta chains were read from a single sample in a study of OX40 agonist ivuxolimab in advanced cancers. The assay was immunoSEQ multiplex PCR, and TCRdb's table has in-frame clones only and misses some. The table lists around 48,000 clones, about 81% of them singletons. The specimen was CD4+ or CD8+ T cells sorted from blood, collected in a trial of the OX40 agonist ivuxolimab. The receptors stem from an adult with an advanced solid tumor such as melanoma, head and neck, liver or kidney cancer. The CDR3 runs from the conserved cysteine through the conserved F or W. D genes are given only for firm matches. Clone size appears in some rows only: once, few, many, or a class for an expanded clone.

J gene: TRBJ2-5
D gene: NA
V gene: TRBV5-8
clone size: NA
CDR3 DNA: TGTGCCAGCAGCTTGGAGGGACTGAAGAGGGTCGAGACCCAGTACTTC
CDR3 protein: CASSLEGLKRVETQYF

J gene: TRBJ2-3
D gene: NA
V gene: TRBV5-4
clone size: NA
CDR3 DNA: TGTGCCAGCAGCTCCCTCCTAGATACGCAGTATTTT
CDR3 protein: CASSSLLDTQYF

J gene: TRBJ2-1
D gene: NA
V gene: TRBV7-9
clone size: NA
CDR3 DNA: TGTGCCAGCAGCTTTAGGGCTCAACCCTACAATGAGCAGTTCTTC
CDR3 protein: CASSFRAQPYNEQFF

J gene: TRBJ2-1
D gene: NA
V gene: TRBV4-3
clone size: NA
CDR3 DNA: TGCGCCAGCAGCCAAGTAAGGGCGGGTGACTCCTACAATGAGCAGTTCTTC
CDR3 protein: CASSQVRAGDSYNEQFF

J gene: TRBJ2-3
D gene: NA
V gene: TRBV9
clone size: NA
CDR3 DNA: TGTGCCAGCAGCGCATTTCCGCCCCCGGATACGCAGTATTTT
CDR3 protein: CASSAFPPPDTQYF

J gene: TRBJ1-2
D gene: NA
V gene: TRBV5-6
clone size: NA
CDR3 DNA: TGTGCCAGCAGCTTGGTTTGGGGACCCTCGGGGGGCTACACCTTC
CDR3 protein: CASSLVWGPSGGYTF

J gene: TRBJ1-6
D gene: NA
V gene: TRBV6-5
clone size: once
CDR3 DNA: TGTGCCAGCAGTTACTCGACGGGGACATCACCCCTCCACTTT
CDR3 protein: CASSYSTGTSPLHF

J gene: TRBJ1-1
D gene: TRBD1
V gene: TRBV10-3
clone size: NA
CDR3 DNA: TGTGCCATCAGGGATACAGGGGCAGTTGACACTGAAGCTTTCTTT
CDR3 protein: CAIRDTGAVDTEAFF

J gene: TRBJ2-3
D gene: NA
V gene: TRBV10-3
clone size: NA
CDR3 DNA: TGTGCCATCAGTGACGCGGGGTGGGGCACAGATACGCAGTATTTT
CDR3 protein: CAISDAGWGTDTQYF

J gene: TRBJ2-3
D gene: NA
V gene: TRBV7-8
clone size: NA
CDR3 DNA: TGTGCCAGCAGCTCCGGAACTCTCCCAGATACGCAGTATTTT
CDR3 protein: CASSSGTLPDTQYF

J gene: TRBJ2-3
D gene: NA
V gene: TRBV7-2
clone size: NA
CDR3 DNA: TGTGCCAGCAGCTACGACAGGTACACAGATACGCAGTATTTT
CDR3 protein: CASSYDRYTDTQYF

J gene: TRBJ2-5
D gene: TRBD1
V gene: TRBV10-1
clone size: NA
CDR3 DNA: TGCGCCAGCCGGGACAGGGGACGGGGCCAAGAGACCCAGTACTTC
CDR3 protein: CASRDRGRGQETQYF

J gene: TRBJ2-2
D gene: NA
V gene: TRBV4-2
clone size: once
CDR3 DNA: TGTGCCAGCAGCCAAGACTCAAATGGCCGGGGACCTACCGGGGAGCTGTTTTTT
CDR3 protein: CASSQDSNGRGPTGELFF

J gene: TRBJ2-1
D gene: NA
V gene: TRBV18
clone size: NA
CDR3 DNA: TGTGCCAGCTCACCCAAAAATGAGCAGTTCTTC
CDR3 protein: CASSPKNEQFF

J gene: TRBJ2-5
D gene: NA
V gene: TRBV10-3
clone size: NA
CDR3 DNA: TGTGCCATCGGGATTGACCAAGAGACCCAGTACTTC
CDR3 protein: CAIGIDQETQYF

J gene: TRBJ1-5
D gene: NA
V gene: TRBV6-7
clone size: NA
CDR3 DNA: TGTGCCAGCATCCACGCAGGAAATCAGCCCCAGCATTTT
CDR3 protein: CASIHAGNQPQHF

J gene: TRBJ1-2
D gene: NA
V gene: TRBV27
clone size: NA
CDR3 DNA: TGTGCCAGCAGTTTATCAGGTAGCTATGGCTACACCTTC
CDR3 protein: CASSLSGSYGYTF

J gene: TRBJ1-1
D gene: NA
V gene: TRBV7-9
clone size: NA
CDR3 DNA: TGTGCCAGCAGACCAAGGGGGGGAGGCACTGAAGCTTTCTTT
CDR3 protein: CASRPRGGGTEAFF

J gene: TRBJ2-1
D gene: TRBD2
V gene: TRBV7-2
clone size: NA
CDR3 DNA: TGTGCCAGCAGCTCAGGCGGGGGGCGATCGAATGAGCAGTTCTTC
CDR3 protein: CASSSGGGRSNEQFF

J gene: TRBJ2-3
D gene: TRBD2
V gene: TRBV30
clone size: NA
CDR3 DNA: TGTGCCTGGAGCGCCAGACCGGGACTAGCAGGTACAGATACGCAGTATTTT
CDR3 protein: CAWSARPGLAGTDTQYF

J gene: TRBJ2-5
D gene: NA
V gene: TRBV16
clone size: NA
CDR3 DNA: TGTGCCAGCAGCCAATTGAAAGGTCAAGAGACCCAGTACTTC
CDR3 protein: CASSQLKGQETQYF

J gene: TRBJ2-7
D gene: TRBD1
V gene: TRBV7-2
clone size: NA
CDR3 DNA: TGTGCCAGCAGCGGCCCGGGACAGGACTACGAGCAGTACTTC
CDR3 protein: CASSGPGQDYEQYF

J gene: TRBJ2-1
D gene: NA
V gene: TRBV20-1
clone size: NA
CDR3 DNA: TGCAGTGCCAACACCAATGAGCAGTTCTTC
CDR3 protein: CSANTNEQFF

J gene: TRBJ2-5
D gene: NA
V gene: TRBV7-9
clone size: NA
CDR3 DNA: TGTGCCAGCAGCCCCCGATTTGGGGGTCAGGAGACCCAGTACTTC
CDR3 protein: CASSPRFGGQETQYF

J gene: TRBJ2-5
D gene: NA
V gene: TRBV6-4
clone size: NA
CDR3 DNA: TGTGCCAGCACGGGGGCGGGGAGGGAGACCCAGTACTTC
CDR3 protein: CASTGAGRETQYF

J gene: TRBJ1-1
D gene: TRBD1
V gene: TRBV2
clone size: NA
CDR3 DNA: TGTGCCAGCAGTCTAAGGACAGGGCTGGGGAACACTGAAGCTTTCTTT
CDR3 protein: CASSLRTGLGNTEAFF

J gene: TRBJ1-3
D gene: NA
V gene: TRBV4-2
clone size: NA
CDR3 DNA: TGTGCCAGCAGCCAAGATGGGAATATTGGAAACACCATATATTTT
CDR3 protein: CASSQDGNIGNTIYF

J gene: TRBJ2-1
D gene: NA
V gene: TRBV19
clone size: NA
CDR3 DNA: TGTGCCAGTAGTCCGTCGTCCCTATACAATGAGCAGTTCTTC
CDR3 protein: CASSPSSLYNEQFF